Below are 23 T cell receptor beta chains sequenced from a single sample in a study of CD8 T cells in Susac syndrome. The RNA, about 0.5 to 1 ug, was put through reverse transcription using random hexamers. TCRdb reprocessed the immunoSEQ multiplex PCR reads via MiXCR and lists one record per CDR3 protein. The repertoire holds about 300,000 distinct CDR3 sequences, with about 91% as singletons. Sequenced: CD4+ T cells from PBMCs. Receptor source: a human donor with multiple sclerosis.

The chain couples TRBV21-1 to TRBJ1-5; the table's D gene call, TRBD1, was not cross checked with the DNA. TRBV21-1 is a pseudogene. The CDR3 runs to 16 residues. DNA for the CDR3: TGTGCCAGCAGCAGCGGTTTCAGGGGGGATTGTCAGCCCCAGCATTTT. Encoded protein: CASSSGFRGDCQPQHF.

The V call is TRBV11-2, the J call TRBJ2-7; D is possibly TRBD1 (6 bases). The CDR3 spans 15 residues. The V gene lost 5 bases and the J gene lost 2 bases, with 16 bases spanning the gap. Germline V gene data show CDR1 as SGHAT and CDR2 as FQNNGV. CDR3 residues: CASSQLQGRTYEQYF. CDR3 DNA sequence: TGTGCCAGCAGCCAGCTGCAGGGGCGAACCTACGAGCAGTACTTC.

The V call is TRBV12-3 or TRBV12-4, the J call TRBJ2-7, with D perhaps TRBD1 or TRBD2 (5 bases each). Trimming removed 3 bases at V and 2 bases at J, with 8 bases between. This CDR3 is built from 13 residues. CDR3 in DNA: TGTGCCAGCAGTTTTGAGGGACCCTACGAGCAGTACTTC. Translated, it gives CASSFEGPYEQYF.

This chain links TRBV25-1 with TRBJ2-5; 7 nucleotides line up with TRBD2. V lost 7 bases and J lost 4; bases outside the gene matches: 6. Germline CDR1 reads MGHDK; CDR2 reads SYGVNS. The CDR3 is made up of 13 amino acids. CDR3 sequence (DNA): TGTGCCAGCACCCCCGCGGGAGCAGAGACCCAGTACTTC. Residues: CASTPAGAETQYF.

This chain uses TRBV3-1 with TRBJ1-5; a possible D gene is TRBD1 (6 bases). The germline V gene has CDR1 LGHDT and CDR2 YNNKEL (reference sequence). CDR3 length: 18 amino acids. The V gene lost 0 bases and the J gene lost 4 bases, with 19 bases spanning the gap. The CDR3 DNA is TGTGCCAGCAGCCAAGATGGTCGAAGCGGGACAAGTAATCAGCCCCAGCATTTT. Translating gives CASSQDGRSGTSNQPQHF.

The chain carries TRBV19 and TRBJ1-2; perhaps TRBD1 as D (5 bases). V was cut by 3 bases and J by 6 bases, with 17 bases left in between. Germline-derived CDR1 and CDR2 are LNHDA and SQIVND (reference sequence). The CDR3 length is 15 residues. In nucleotides, the CDR3 is TGTGCCAGTAGTATCCTCGACAGCTACACGGATGGCTACACCTTC. Protein: CASSILDSYTDGYTF.

The chain employs TRBV6-5 and TRBJ1-5, with D perhaps TRBD1 (5 bases). Germline values: CDR1 MNHEY, CDR2 SVGAGI. The CDR3 loop spans 15 amino acids. V lost 6 bases, J lost 0 bases, and 12 bases lay in between. The DNA for the CDR3 is TGTGCCAGCAGATTAGACAGATATAGCAATCAGCCCCAGCATTTT. Its protein product is CASRLDRYSNQPQHF.

The CDR3 spells CSVDRRADTQYF. CDR3 nucleotides: TGCAGCGTTGATCGAAGGGCGGATACGCAGTATTTT. V is TRBV29-1 and J is TRBJ2-3; no firm D call. Germline V gene lookup returns CDR1 SQVTM and CDR2 ANQGSEA. The CDR3 runs to 12 residues. The V gene lost 3 bases and the J gene lost 6 bases, with 10 bases spanning the gap.

This sequence joins TRBV19 and TRBJ2-7; possibly TRBD1 for D (5 bases). Deletions cut 3 bases from V and 3 bases from J, with 12 bases between. The CDR3 covers 14 residues. CDR1 and CDR2 (germline): LNHDA, SQIVND (reference sequence). CDR3 region: CASSIRSRGYEQYF. Here the CDR3 DNA reads TGTGCCAGTAGTATCCGGTCAAGGGGCTACGAGCAGTACTTC.

V usage is TRBV27 and J usage is TRBJ2-5; 11 nucleotides line up with TRBD2. The CDR3 runs 14 residues. The V gene's germline CDR1 is MNHEY and CDR2 SMNVEV (reference sequence). J was trimmed by 4 bases and V by 6 bases; bases with no gene match: 4. CDR3 coding DNA: TGTGCCAGCAGACTAGCGGGAGCTCGAGAGACCCAGTACTTC. The encoded protein is CASRLAGARETQYF.

This clonotype was picked up one time. V and J are TRBV4-3 and TRBJ2-7; the D gene is possibly TRBD2 (6 bases). CDR1 and CDR2 from the germline V gene are LGHNA and YSLEER. V was cut by 8 bases and J by 6 bases, with 17 bases left in between. CDR3 size: 13 residues. The CDR3 DNA sequence: TGCGCCAGCGCCCGGGACTCCGGAGGCGAGCAGTACTTC. Translated: CASARDSGGEQYF.

J is TRBJ2-7 and V is TRBV6-1; 7 bases align to TRBD1. In germline, CDR1 is MNHNS, CDR2 SASEGT. CDR3 length equals 14 residues. Trimming cost V 6 bases and J 1 base; bases outside gene matches: 6. CDR3 loop: CASSRDSPSYEQYF. The CDR3, as DNA: TGTGCCAGCAGCCGGGACAGTCCGTCCTACGAGCAGTACTTC.

The chain employs TRBV7-9 and TRBJ2-7, with TRBD2 identical over 10 bases. J was trimmed by 8 bases and V by 5 bases; bases with no gene match: 6. CDR1 and CDR2 (germline): SEHNR, FQNEAQ (reference sequence). CDR3 length: 13 residues. DNA of the CDR3: TGTGCCAGCAGCGGGCTAGCGGGAGAGAAGCAGTACTTC. Protein sequence: CASSGLAGEKQYF.

The CDR3 DNA follows: TGTGCCAGCAGCTCGGGGACAGGGGAGACCCAGTACTTC. Residues: CASSSGTGETQYF. V gene TRBV7-6 combines with J gene TRBJ2-5; 9 nucleotides line up with TRBD1. CDR1 and CDR2 from the germline V gene are SGHVS and FNYEAQ. With V trimmed by 4 bases and J by 5 bases, 2 bases remained unmatched. CDR3 length equals 13 residues. Combining the CDR3 with reference TRBV7-6 and TRBJ2-5 gives the whole variable domain GAGVSQSPRYKVTKRGQDVALRCDPISGHVSLYWYRQALGQGPEFLTYFNYEAQQDKSGLPNDRFSAERPEGSISTLTIQRTEQRDSAMYRCASSSGTGETQYFGPGTRLLVL.

The chain uses TRBV5-1 and TRBJ1-1; weak D call: TRBD1 (5 bases). Germline-derived CDR1 and CDR2 are SGHRS and YFSETQ. This CDR3 contains 15 residues. V was trimmed by 5 bases and J by 7 bases, leaving 21 bases between them. The CDR3, as DNA: TGCGCCAGCAGACAGGACACCGGGCTAGCGGGTGAAGCTTTCTTT. Residues: CASRQDTGLAGEAFF.

This clonotype was seen only once. The gene calls are TRBV5-1 and TRBJ2-2; D is tentatively TRBD1 or TRBD2 (5 bases each). Germline V gene data show CDR1 as SGHRS and CDR2 as YFSETQ. The V and J ends lost 5 bases and 0 bases respectively, with 14 bases between them. CDR3 length: 16 amino acids. The CDR3 loop reads CASRRAGRSNTGELFF. The CDR3 DNA reads as TGCGCCAGCAGACGAGCAGGGAGATCGAACACCGGGGAGCTGTTTTTT. The variable domain in full, with the rest retrieved from reference TRBV5-1 and TRBJ2-2, is KAGVTQTPRYLIKTRGQQVTLSCSPISGHRSVSWYQQTPGQGLQFLFEYFSETQRNKGNFPGRFSGRQFSNSRSEMNVSTLELGDSALYLCASRRAGRSNTGELFFGEGSRLTVL.

This clonotype was detected only once. The chain recombines TRBV7-9 with TRBJ2-3, with TRBD2 identical over 9 bases. Trimming took 5 bases from V and 3 from J; bases not matched to a gene: 6. CDR3 length: 15 residues. Germline-derived CDR1 and CDR2 are SEHNR and FQNEAQ (reference sequence). The CDR3 DNA is TGTGCCAGCAGCCAAAGGACTAGCGTAACAGATACGCAGTATTTT. Encoded protein: CASSQRTSVTDTQYF.

The genes are TRBV2 and TRBJ2-1; unclear D gene. CDR1 and CDR2 from the germline V gene are SNHLY and FYNNEI. The CDR3 loop spans 14 amino acids. The V gene lost 5 bases and the J gene lost 1 base, with 9 bases spanning the gap. The CDR3 protein is CASSILSSYNEQFF. CDR3 DNA: TGTGCCAGCAGTATACTATCATCCTACAATGAGCAGTTCTTC.

This chain uses TRBV6-2 or TRBV6-3 with TRBJ2-3; D gene ambiguous. The germline CDR1 and CDR2 sequences are MNHEY and SVGEGT. V was trimmed by 4 bases and J by 4 bases, leaving 15 bases between them. This CDR3 has 15 amino acids. In DNA form, the CDR3 reads TGTGCCAGCAGTTCGCGAGTCTCTCCGGCAGATACGCAGTATTTT. Its protein product is CASSSRVSPADTQYF.

The chain employs TRBV3-1 and TRBJ2-6; possibly TRBD2 for D (6 bases). The CDR3 covers 21 residues. Per germline, CDR1 LGHDT and CDR2 YNNKEL (reference sequence). The V gene lost 0 bases and the J gene lost 0 bases, with 21 bases spanning the gap. DNA for the CDR3: TGTGCCAGCAGCCAAGATGGAGTAAGGAGGGGCCGTTACTCTGGGGCCAACGTCCTGACTTTC. It yields the protein CASSQDGVRRGRYSGANVLTF.

This chain uses TRBV7-3 with TRBJ2-7, with 12 bases lining up with TRBD2. Germline CDR1 is SGHTA and CDR2 is FQGTGA. CDR3 length equals 17 residues. V shed 5 bases, J shed 6 bases, and the junction held 14 bases outside the gene matches. The CDR3 coding sequence is TGTGCCAGCAGCCCATTAAGAGGACTAGCGGGATTGATCGAGCAGTACTTC. It is translated as CASSPLRGLAGLIEQYF.

The chain employs TRBV7-2 and TRBJ1-3; D is unclear. CDR1 SGHTA and CDR2 FQGNSA come from the germline V gene. The CDR3 consists of 13 residues. Trimming removed 4 bases from V and 2 bases from J, with 6 bases in between. The CDR3 is CASSYLAGNTIYF. Here the CDR3 DNA reads TGTGCCAGCAGCTATCTTGCTGGAAACACCATATATTTT.

J is TRBJ2-1 and V is TRBV11-1, with D perhaps matching TRBD1 (5 bases). V dropped 8 bases and J dropped 6 bases, with 8 bases sitting between them. This CDR3 region has 11 residues. CDR1 is SGHAT and CDR2 is FQDESV in the germline V gene (reference sequence). This CDR3 is CASRRGNEQFF. The CDR3 coding sequence is TGTGCCAGCCGAAGGGGCAATGAGCAGTTCTTC.